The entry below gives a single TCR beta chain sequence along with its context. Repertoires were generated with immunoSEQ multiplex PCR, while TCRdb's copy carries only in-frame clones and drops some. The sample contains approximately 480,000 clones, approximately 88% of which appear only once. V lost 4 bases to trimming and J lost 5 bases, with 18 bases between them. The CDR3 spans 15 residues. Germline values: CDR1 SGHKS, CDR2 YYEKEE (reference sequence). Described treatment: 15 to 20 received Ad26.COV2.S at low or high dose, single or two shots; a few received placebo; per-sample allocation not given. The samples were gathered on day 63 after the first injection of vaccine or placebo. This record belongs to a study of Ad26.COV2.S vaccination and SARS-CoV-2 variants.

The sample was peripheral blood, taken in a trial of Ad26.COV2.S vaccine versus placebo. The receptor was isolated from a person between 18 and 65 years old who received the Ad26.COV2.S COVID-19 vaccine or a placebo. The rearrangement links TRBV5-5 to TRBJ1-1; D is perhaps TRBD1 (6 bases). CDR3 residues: CASSLNPYRETEAFF. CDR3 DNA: TGTGCCAGCAGCCTAAACCCTTACAGGGAAACTGAAGCTTTCTTT.